Given below is one T cell receptor beta chain in context. This clone was recorded once. The antigen it recognizes is unknown. Nothing much larger sits one base from this clone, and base qualities are not available. Additional DNA sequences in this sample encode the identical CDR3. TCRbeta CDR3 regions were amplified from genomic DNA using the immunoSEQ Assay, a bias-controlled multiplex PCR. From the authors' description of their analysis: Within the assay, amplification of reference gene primers was used to estimate how many nucleated cells each sample contained. To quantify the absolute abundance of each unique TCRbeta CDR3 rearrangement, sequence reads were collapsed and filtered. For each sample, productive Simpson clonality was calculated as the square root of Simpson's diversity index across productive rearrangements. Drawn from immuneACCESS, this table holds only the in-frame rearrangements with V and J called that TCRdb kept. Clones are partly lost; checked studies trace under half to an unresolved V gene and leave the rest unexplained. V and J calls and clone size are those listed in that table; D and trimming were worked out from the DNA. Here the sample has 300,000 or so clones; roughly nine tenths occur a single time. Together, the top ten hold roughly 2.6% of the sample.

The sample belongs to a study of blood T cell repertoires in COVID-19 (TCRdb year 2020). A note on the overall study: Samples covering the acute and convalescent phases of COVID-19 were provided by collaborators in the United States, Italy and Spain. Where available, HLA class I and class II types were taken from metadata supplied by the sample provider and were not determined by assay-based typing. The material from the prospective study consisted of cDNA or gDNA derived from T cells, B-cell-depleted T cells, or PBMCs. Deeply sampled blood TCRbeta repertoires from subjects exposed to, actively infected with, or recovered from COVID-19 were included in the dataset. The sample metadata nearly always contained a de-identified subject ID, COVID-19 status, age in years and sex. Samples came from the ongoing ImmuneRACE study (first 160 participants) plus 1,254 subjects from 6 global collaborators. The repertoires were released in a freely available public database intended as a resource for research on the immune response to SARS-CoV-2.

Here is what the overall study found, with its caveats: Clinical and demographic metadata were provided uncurated, with the amount varying by source and participant.

In the prospective study, participants were about 18 to 95 years old, resided in fewer than 25 geographic areas of the United States, and were enrolled through a virtual design. In the prospective study, cohorts were assigned on the basis of participant-reported clinical history obtained from a screening survey and a study questionnaire. For ImmuneRACE Cohort 3, a participant was defined as recovered based on two consecutive negative NP/OP PCR tests, clearance by a healthcare professional, or resolution of symptoms. Each participant in the prospective study had whole blood, serum and a nasopharyngeal or oropharyngeal swab collected by mobile phlebotomists. Over an approximately 2-month period, participants in the prospective study had the option of providing additional blood draws and questionnaires. Before DNA extraction, prospective study blood samples were shipped either frozen or at room temperature.

V gives up 5 bases and J gives up 2 bases, and the segment between their germline ends measures 10 bases. The CDR3 covers 14 residues, taking in both the cysteine and the phenylalanine. Kept here is only the CDR3 DNA, which spans 42 bases and is read in frame from base 1. From a lookup of the germline V gene, CDR1 and CDR2 are SNHLY and FYNNEI. The sequence joins TRBV2 to TRBJ1-5; possibly the D gene is TRBD1, per 5 matching bases. The source material was PBMCs or T cells enriched from blood (not recorded which). The TCR sequence derives from a man aged 60 to 75 who had recovered from COVID-19. The CDR3 reads CASSLDRGNQPQHF. The nucleotide sequence reads TGTGCCAGCAGTCTTGACAGAGGCAATCAGCCCCAGCATTTT.